Following are 31 T cell receptor beta chains from one sample sequenced in a study of shared clonotypes between healthy human individuals. CD8 cells classed as naive were CD45RO-negative and positively selected for CCR7, excluding terminally differentiated effector memory CD45RA+ cells. Some clones are missing from TCRdb's copy, which holds only in-frame ones; the method was immunoSEQ multiplex PCR. The sample lists about 700,000 clones; roughly 94% were seen once. The specimen was naive CD8+ T cells sorted from blood. The receptors derive from a man under 40 in good health.

The chain joins TRBV12-5 to TRBJ2-7, with D perhaps given as TRBD1 or TRBD2 (5 bases each). The CDR3 sequence is 16 residues long. Trimming took off 4 bases at V and 3 bases at J, with 19 bases between the two ends. Looked up from germline, CDR1 is LGHNT and CDR2 is FRNRAP. Written as DNA, the CDR3 is TGTGCTAGTGGTTCCTCATTGGGGGTCGTGGTCTACGAGCAGTACTTC. It codes for CASGSSLGVVVYEQYF.

J is TRBJ2-7 and V is TRBV6-1; perhaps TRBD1 as D (5 bases). The CDR3 runs to 14 residues. The V end lost 7 bases, the J end lost 1 base, and 14 bases lay between the germline ends. Germline V gene lookup returns CDR1 MNHNS and CDR2 SASEGT. CDR3 sequence: CASIEPTASYEQYF. The CDR3 nucleotides are TGTGCCAGCATTGAGCCGACAGCTTCCTACGAGCAGTACTTC.

J is TRBJ1-2 and V is TRBV7-9; 7 bases map to TRBD1. Germline CDR1 is SEHNR and CDR2 is FQNEAQ (reference sequence). The ends lost 1 base at V and 6 bases at J; junction bases unmatched: 2. The CDR3 consists of 13 residues. CDR3 in amino acids: CASSLGDSNGYTF. The CDR3 DNA reads TGTGCCAGCAGCTTAGGGGACAGCAATGGCTACACCTTC. Combining the CDR3 with reference TRBV7-9 and TRBJ1-2 gives the whole variable domain DTGVSQNPRHKITKRGQNVTFRCDPISEHNRLYWYRQTLGQGPEFLTYFQNEAQLEKSRLLSDRFSAERPKGSFSTLEIQRTEQGDSAMYLCASSLGDSNGYTFGSGTRLTVV.

In regard to this clone: The sample holds other DNA sequences that translate to the same CDR3. The CDR3 DNA follows: TGCGCCAGCAGCCAGGAGGAGACCCAGTACTTC. Amino acid sequence: CASSQEETQYF. The chain links TRBV4-1 to TRBJ2-5; the D is unclear. This CDR3 has 11 residues. V was shortened by 3 bases and J by 5 bases, with 4 bases between the two germline ends. Germline CDR1 MGHRA, CDR2 YSYEKL.

The J gene is TRBJ1-4, the V gene TRBV2; D is undetermined. V was cut by 4 bases and J by 0 bases, with 9 bases left in between. The CDR3 has 15 amino acids. Germline CDR1 SNHLY, CDR2 FYNNEI. The CDR3 here is CASSGTEATNEKLFF. In nucleotides, the CDR3 is TGTGCCAGCAGTGGGACTGAGGCAACTAATGAAAAACTGTTTTTT.

This clone is a singleton in its sample. V gene TRBV5-4 combines with J gene TRBJ2-5; 7 bases agree with TRBD2. V gave up 5 bases and J gave up 7 bases; unmatched junction bases: 14. Germline assignment: CDR1 SGHNT and CDR2 YYREEE (reference sequence). The CDR3 has 15 residues. DNA of the CDR3: TGTGCCAGCAGACCCGACACGGGAGGCTTCGGGACCCAGTACTTC. Amino acids: CASRPDTGGFGTQYF.

This clone has a handful of counts. The chain employs TRBV4-1 and TRBJ2-2; no reliable D call. The germline gives CDR1 MGHRA, CDR2 YSYEKL. The length of the CDR3 is 15 residues. The V end lost 5 bases, the J end lost 0 bases, and 10 bases lay between the germline ends. The CDR3 loop reads CASSYGPANTGELFF. The CDR3 DNA is TGCGCCAGCAGCTATGGGCCTGCGAACACCGGGGAGCTGTTTTTT.

The J gene is TRBJ2-7, the V gene TRBV9, with D unresolved. Germline assignment: CDR1 SGDLS and CDR2 YYNGEE. This CDR3 spans 12 amino acids. Trimming stripped 0 bases from V and 6 bases from J, with 7 bases between. The CDR3 here is CASSVDSREQYF. As DNA, the CDR3 is TGTGCCAGCAGCGTAGACAGCCGCGAGCAGTACTTC.

This chain links TRBV7-8 with TRBJ2-7; tentative D call: TRBD2 (5 bases). Trimming removed 5 bases from V and 4 bases from J, with 18 bases in between. In germline, CDR1 is SGHVS, CDR2 FQNEAQ. There are 15 residues in the CDR3. CDR3 residues: CASSAEVPRTYEQYF. For the CDR3, the DNA is TGTGCCAGCAGCGCCGAGGTCCCTCGGACTTACGAGCAGTACTTC. Full variable domain (missing parts from reference TRBV7-8 and TRBJ2-7): GAGVSQSPRYKVAKRGQDVALRCDPISGHVSLFWYQQALGQGPEFLTYFQNEAQLDKSGLPSDRFFAERPEGSVSTLKIQRTQQEDSAVYLCASSAEVPRTYEQYFGPGTRLTVT.

The sample holds one count of this clone. The chain carries TRBV6-5 and TRBJ1-2; 7 bases agree with TRBD1. V lost 0 bases, J lost 4 bases, and 2 bases stayed unmatched. The CDR3 has 14 amino acids. Germline-derived CDR1 and CDR2 are MNHEY and SVGAGI. This CDR3 reads CASSYSGTVYGYTF. The CDR3, as DNA: TGTGCCAGCAGTTACTCCGGGACAGTCTATGGCTACACCTTC.

This chain joins TRBV19 and TRBJ2-7; D gene ambiguous. Trimming shortened V by 10 bases and J by 0 bases, and 13 bases separated the two germline ends. The CDR3 is 13 residues long. Germline-derived CDR1 and CDR2 are LNHDA and SQIVND (reference sequence). The CDR3: CATLDGFSYEQYF. The CDR3, as DNA: TGTGCCACCTTGGACGGTTTCTCCTACGAGCAGTACTTC.

J is TRBJ2-3 and V is TRBV5-4, with TRBD2 matching over 9 bases. The V gene's germline CDR1 is SGHNT and CDR2 YYREEE (reference sequence). The trim removed 0 bases at V and 2 bases at J, leaving 10 bases unmatched. The CDR3 is made up of 18 amino acids. CDR3 residues: CASSLEVAGVVPTDTQYF. The CDR3 nucleotides are TGTGCCAGCAGCTTGGAGGTAGCGGGAGTAGTCCCCACAGATACGCAGTATTTT.

The rearrangement links TRBV29-1 to TRBJ2-7; TRBD1 matches 12 bases. CDR1 is SQVTM and CDR2 is ANQGSEA in the germline V gene. V lost 6 bases to trimming and J lost 2 bases; unmatched junction nucleotides: 8. The CDR3 consists of 15 residues. CDR3 sequence reads: CSVIHRDRGPYEQYF. The CDR3 DNA sequence: TGCAGCGTAATTCACCGGGACAGGGGGCCCTACGAGCAGTACTTC.

This clone has only one observation. The rearrangement uses TRBV5-5 and TRBJ2-7; a weak D match, TRBD2 (5 bases). Trimming pared 1 base from V and 5 bases from J, leaving 7 bases between. This CDR3 is built from 12 residues. Germline-derived CDR1 and CDR2 are SGHKS and YYEKEE (reference sequence). CDR3 nucleotides: TGTGCCAGCAGCTTGCCCGGGAACGAGCAGTACTTC. Amino acid sequence: CASSLPGNEQYF.

The rearrangement links TRBV28 to TRBJ1-1, with 7 bases identical to TRBD1. The CDR3 spans 15 residues. Per the germline V gene, CDR1 is MDHEN and CDR2 is SYDVKM. Trimming at V came to 9 bases and at J to 4 bases, leaving 14 bases not matched to a gene. The DNA of the CDR3 is TGTGCCAGTATCGGAATCAGGGGGTTCGTCACTGAAGCTTTCTTT. It codes for CASIGIRGFVTEAFF.

V and J are TRBV7-9 and TRBJ1-1; no definite D call. The germline V and J ends were trimmed by 2 bases and 1 base, with 5 bases remaining between them. This CDR3 is 13 amino acids long. Germline CDR1 and CDR2: SEHNR and FQNEAQ (reference sequence). CDR3 in DNA: TGTGCCAGCAGCTTAACGACGAACACTGAAGCTTTCTTT. This sequence encodes CASSLTTNTEAFF.

This sequence joins TRBV18 and TRBJ2-5; TRBD1 agrees at 12 bases. The trim removed 3 bases at V and 2 bases at J, leaving 7 bases unmatched. The CDR3 contains 17 residues. Germline-derived CDR1 and CDR2 are KGHSH and LQKENI. The CDR3 sequence is CASSPRGDRGPQETQYF. The CDR3, as DNA: TGTGCCAGCTCACCGCGGGGGGACAGGGGGCCTCAAGAGACCCAGTACTTC.

V is TRBV18 and J is TRBJ1-1; D perhaps matches TRBD1 (5 bases). The CDR3 runs 14 residues. The germline V and J ends were trimmed by 2 bases and 1 base, with 8 bases remaining between them. Germline CDR1 and CDR2: KGHSH and LQKENI. The CDR3 here is CASSPRTRNTEAFF. DNA for the CDR3: TGTGCCAGCTCACCAAGGACAAGGAACACTGAAGCTTTCTTT.

This chain joins TRBV27 and TRBJ1-3, with TRBD1 matching over 7 bases. The CDR3 runs to 15 residues. Per germline, CDR1 MNHEY and CDR2 SMNVEV (reference sequence). Trimming at V came to 5 bases and at J to 4 bases, leaving 8 bases not matched to a gene. CDR3 in amino acids: CASSTRQGGGNTIYF. CDR3 in DNA: TGTGCCAGCAGTACTCGACAGGGTGGAGGAAACACCATATATTTT.

V and J are TRBV10-3 and TRBJ2-7; 11 nucleotides agree with TRBD2. The CDR3 sequence is 15 residues long. V was clipped by 4 bases and J by 0 bases; unmatched bases: 2. Germline assignment: CDR1 ENHRY and CDR2 SYGVKD. CDR3 nucleotide sequence: TGTGCCATCAGTGGACTAGCGGGGAGCTCCTACGAGCAGTACTTC. It encodes CAISGLAGSSYEQYF.

V gene TRBV19 combines with J gene TRBJ1-2, with 7 bases identical to TRBD1. Germline CDR1 reads LNHDA; CDR2 reads SQIVND (reference sequence). The CDR3 sequence is 14 residues long. V gave up 3 bases and J gave up 6 bases; unmatched junction bases: 7. The CDR3 DNA sequence: TGTGCCAGTAGTATCGGGACAGCCCTCGATGGCTACACCTTC. Its translation is CASSIGTALDGYTF.

This sequence joins TRBV19 and TRBJ2-7, with TRBD1 identical over 8 bases. The ends lost 4 bases at V and 4 bases at J; junction bases unmatched: 9. CDR1 and CDR2 from the germline V gene are LNHDA and SQIVND (reference sequence). CDR3 length: 15 amino acids. The CDR3 DNA is TGTGCCAGTAGTAGGGTACCGGGACAGGATTACGAGCAGTACTTC. The encoded protein is CASSRVPGQDYEQYF.

A single count supports this clone. The rearrangement uses TRBV25-1 and TRBJ1-1, with D uncertain. Germline loops: CDR1 MGHDK, CDR2 SYGVNS. The CDR3 has 14 amino acids. Deletions cut 6 bases from V and 1 base from J, with 12 bases between. DNA for the CDR3: TGTGCCAGCAGCCCCTGGGAAGGGAACACTGAAGCTTTCTTT. It is translated as CASSPWEGNTEAFF.

The gene calls are TRBV7-8 and TRBJ2-3; TRBD2 matches at 13 bases. Losses at the gene ends were 1 base for V and 4 bases for J; bases not matched to a gene: 2. Germline CDR1 SGHVS, CDR2 FQNEAQ. The CDR3 has 16 residues. CDR3 nucleotides: TGTGCCAGCAGCTTAGGACTAGCGGGAGGCCCAGATACGCAGTATTTT. Translated: CASSLGLAGGPDTQYF.

The chain carries TRBV18 and TRBJ2-7; the match to TRBD2 covers 8 bases. Germline CDR1 is KGHSH and CDR2 is LQKENI. J lost 0 bases, V lost 2 bases, and 6 bases had no gene match. The CDR3 extends over 16 amino acids. The CDR3 nucleotides read TGTGCCAGCTCACCAGGGGAGCGGGAGAGCTCCTACGAGCAGTACTTC. Its translation is CASSPGERESSYEQYF.

V usage is TRBV6-5 and J usage is TRBJ2-1; the D gene is possibly TRBD1 (6 bases). This CDR3 spans 14 amino acids. Trimming took 2 bases from V and 9 from J, leaving 14 bases between them. Germline CDR1 and CDR2: MNHEY and SVGAGI. The CDR3 here is CASSYGRTDLEQFF. Written as DNA, the CDR3 is TGTGCCAGCAGTTACGGCAGGACAGACCTTGAGCAGTTCTTC.

The gene calls are TRBV6-1 and TRBJ2-7; D is possibly TRBD2 (6 bases). The CDR3 contains 15 residues. CDR1 is MNHNS and CDR2 is SASEGT in the germline V gene. V was trimmed by 8 bases and J by 1 base, leaving 18 bases between them. The CDR3 region is CASAEGPGISYEQYF. The CDR3 DNA reads as TGTGCCAGCGCGGAGGGGCCAGGAATTTCCTACGAGCAGTACTTC.

This chain connects TRBV6-5 to TRBJ2-1; D uncertain. Germline V CDR1 and CDR2: MNHEY, SVGAGI. The V end lost 0 bases, the J end lost 8 bases, and 2 bases lay between the germline ends. There are 11 residues in the CDR3. CDR3 in amino acids: CASSYSYEQFF. For the CDR3, the DNA is TGTGCCAGCAGTTACTCCTATGAGCAGTTCTTC.

The chain links TRBV7-9 to TRBJ2-1; 10 positions agree with TRBD1. V lost 4 bases, J lost 3 bases, and 6 bases stayed unmatched. Germline V gives CDR1 SEHNR, CDR2 FQNEAQ (reference sequence). The CDR3 loop spans 16 amino acids. CDR3 nucleotide sequence: TGTGCCAGCAGCTCCAACCGGGACAGGGGCTACAATGAGCAGTTCTTC. It yields the protein CASSSNRDRGYNEQFF.

The J gene is TRBJ2-7, the V gene TRBV4-3; no clear D. This CDR3 spans 16 amino acids. Germline loops: CDR1 LGHNA, CDR2 YSLEER. With 0 bases removed from V and 0 bases from J, the gap between germline ends came to 12 bases. CDR3 sequence reads: CASSQDYSYYSYEQYF. The CDR3 bases are TGCGCCAGCAGCCAAGATTACAGTTACTACTCCTACGAGCAGTACTTC.

The V call is TRBV4-1, the J call TRBJ2-1, with TRBD2 matching 8 bases. The trim removed 3 bases at V and 3 bases at J, leaving 7 bases unmatched. Germline V gene data show CDR1 as MGHRA and CDR2 as YSYEKL. CDR3 length: 16 residues. The DNA for the CDR3 is TGCGCCAGCAGCCAGAATAGCGGGAACGTCTACAATGAGCAGTTCTTC. It encodes CASSQNSGNVYNEQFF.